These 25 T cell receptor beta chains were sequenced from one sample in a study of OX40 agonist ivuxolimab in advanced cancers. The table came from immunoSEQ multiplex PCR; TCRdb's copy has only in-frame clones and leaves some out. Of some 77,000 clones in the sample, about nine tenths were seen once. The specimen comprised CD4+ or CD8+ T cells sorted from blood, sampled in a trial of the OX40 agonist ivuxolimab. The source is an adult with an advanced solid tumor such as melanoma, head and neck, liver or kidney cancer.

This chain joins TRBV10-2 and TRBJ1-3; D is perhaps TRBD1 (6 bases). Per the germline V gene, CDR1 is WSHSY and CDR2 is SAAADI. This CDR3 spans 17 amino acids. The V and J ends lost 7 bases and 3 bases respectively, with 22 bases between them. The CDR3 loop is CASTSSDIQGGGNTIYF. The CDR3, as DNA: TGCGCCAGCACCAGTTCGGACATACAGGGTGGTGGAAACACCATATATTTT.

This chain joins TRBV2 and TRBJ2-7; D is unclear. Germline V CDR1 and CDR2: SNHLY, FYNNEI. The CDR3 sequence is 11 residues long. V lost 1 base and J lost 5, with 3 bases in between. The CDR3 here is CASSEVDEQYF. CDR3 sequence (DNA): TGTGCCAGCAGTGAAGTGGACGAGCAGTACTTC.

The chain links TRBV5-1 to TRBJ2-2, with D possibly TRBD2 on 6 matching bases. The CDR3 sequence is 13 residues long. Germline V gene sequence: CDR1 SGHRS, CDR2 YFSETQ. V was shortened by 4 bases and J by 7 bases, with 11 bases between the two germline ends. CDR3 in amino acids: CASSQPGVGELFF. The CDR3 DNA follows: TGCGCCAGCAGCCAGCCGGGGGTCGGGGAGCTGTTTTTT.

The CDR3 reads CASSYELSGAYEQYF. Here the CDR3 DNA reads TGTGCCAGCAGTTACGAGCTATCGGGAGCCTACGAGCAGTACTTC. This chain joins TRBV6-6 and TRBJ2-7; the D gene is possibly TRBD2 (6 bases). This CDR3 has 15 residues. Trimming shortened V by 2 bases and J by 2 bases, and 13 bases separated the two germline ends. Germline V gene sequence: CDR1 MNHNY, CDR2 SVGAGI (reference sequence).

This chain connects TRBV7-2 to TRBJ2-5, with D maybe TRBD2 (5 bases). The J call may not be correct, given that the DNA end is closer to TRBJ2-7. CDR3 length: 14 residues. Germline V gene sequence: CDR1 SGHTA, CDR2 FQGNSA. CDR3 bases: TGTGCCAGCAGCGCTACGGACTGGAGCTACGAGCAGTACTTC. This translates into CASSATDWSYEQYF.

Only one count was recorded for this clone. The junction departs from germline at one end; a sequencing error may be responsible. The rearrangement uses TRBV27 and TRBJ2-5; TRBD1 matches at 7 bases. The CDR3 extends over 19 amino acids. The V gene's germline CDR1 is MNHEY and CDR2 SMNVEV (reference sequence). CDR3 sequence: CASSLSGTVYNTGLETQYF. The DNA for the CDR3 is TGTGCCAGCAGTCTATCCGGGACAGTCTACAACACGGGGTTGGAGACCCAGTACTTC.

The chain carries TRBV7-2 and TRBJ2-1, with D tentatively TRBD2 (5 bases). Germline lookup yields CDR1 SGHTA and CDR2 FQGNSA. This CDR3 region has 12 residues. V shed 5 bases and J shed 7 bases, with 9 bases lying between them. DNA of the CDR3: TGTGCCAGCAGCACTACTAGGAATGAGCAGTTCTTC. Residues: CASSTTRNEQFF.

Here the CDR3 reads CASSQQAGVVYF. The DNA of the CDR3 is TGTGCCAGCAGCCAGCAAGCAGGGGTGGTGTACTTC. The rearrangement links TRBV5-4 to TRBJ2-7; tentative D call: TRBD1 (6 bases). The CDR3 covers 12 residues. Trimming left V 4 bases short and J 12 bases short, with 17 bases between. Germline values: CDR1 SGHNT, CDR2 YYREEE (reference sequence).

Turning to this clone: Other DNA variants within this sample encode the same CDR3. This chain uses TRBV10-1 with TRBJ1-3, with D hard to call. The V end was cut by 8 bases, the J end by 0 bases, with 8 bases between. CDR1 and CDR2 from the germline V gene are WNHNN and SYGVQD (reference sequence). The CDR3 is 13 residues long. The CDR3 sequence is CASQLSSGNTIYF. The DNA of the CDR3 is TGCGCCAGCCAACTCAGCTCTGGAAACACCATATATTTT.

V gene TRBV6-1 combines with J gene TRBJ2-7; perhaps TRBD2 as D (6 bases). Germline-derived CDR1 and CDR2 are MNHNS and SASEGT. This CDR3 contains 17 residues. Deletions cut 1 base from V and 0 bases from J, with 16 bases between. The CDR3, as DNA: TGTGCCAGCAGTGAAGGAGTGGCGGGGCTCAGCTCCTACGAGCAGTACTTC. Translation: CASSEGVAGLSSYEQYF.

This sequence joins TRBV19 and TRBJ2-3; either TRBD1 or TRBD2 may supply D (5 bases each). Germline values: CDR1 LNHDA, CDR2 SQIVND (reference sequence). The CDR3 length is 13 residues. The V gene lost 5 bases and the J gene lost 8 bases, with 14 bases spanning the gap. The CDR3 bases are TGTGCCAGTAGTCCGGGACCCCATGGTACGCAGTATTTT. It yields the protein CASSPGPHGTQYF.

This chain uses TRBV19 with TRBJ1-2; the match to TRBD1 covers 7 bases. Trimming removed 5 bases from V and 7 bases from J; junction bases left unmatched: 7. Germline V gives CDR1 LNHDA, CDR2 SQIVND (reference sequence). CDR3 length: 13 residues. CDR3 loop: CASSLTGATGYTF. The CDR3 DNA reads as TGTGCCAGTAGTCTAACAGGGGCTACTGGCTACACCTTC.

CDR3 amino acids: CASSPDSGAQPQHF. The CDR3 DNA reads as TGTGCCAGCTCACCGGATTCGGGGGCACAGCCCCAGCATTTT. This chain joins TRBV18 and TRBJ1-5; a weak D match, TRBD1 (6 bases). V lost 3 bases and J 7 bases, leaving 13 bases between the germline ends. CDR3 length equals 14 residues. CDR1 is KGHSH and CDR2 is LQKENI in the germline V gene.

V gene TRBV2 combines with J gene TRBJ1-5, with 7 nucleotides matching TRBD1. The J segment lost 0 bases and the V segment lost 4 bases, leaving 3 bases of the junction unmatched. Looked up from germline, CDR1 is SNHLY and CDR2 is FYNNEI. CDR3 length: 15 amino acids. The CDR3 nucleotides read TGTGCCAGCAGTGTCGGACAGGCTAGCAATCAGCCCCAGCATTTT. Translated: CASSVGQASNQPQHF.

The genes are TRBV19 and TRBJ1-1; the match to TRBD1 covers 7 bases. V trimming: 4 bases; J trimming: 7 bases; junction bases outside the gene matches: 6. The CDR3 totals 13 residues. Germline loops: CDR1 LNHDA, CDR2 SQIVND (reference sequence). CDR3 bases: TGTGCCAGTAGTAAAACTAGGGACAGTGAAGCTTTCTTT. This sequence encodes CASSKTRDSEAFF.

V gene TRBV2 combines with J gene TRBJ2-1; D unresolved. The CDR3 covers 16 residues. Germline V CDR1 and CDR2: SNHLY, FYNNEI. Trimming stripped 3 bases from V and 0 bases from J, with 12 bases between. The CDR3 sequence is CASSEQFFSSYNEQFF. DNA of the CDR3: TGTGCCAGCAGTGAGCAGTTTTTTAGCTCCTACAATGAGCAGTTCTTC.

The genes are TRBV7-9 and TRBJ2-3; 7 bases fit TRBD2. Germline V CDR1 and CDR2: SEHNR, FQNEAQ (reference sequence). The CDR3 sequence is 16 residues long. The trim removed 4 bases at V and 0 bases at J, leaving 7 bases unmatched. In nucleotides, the CDR3 is TGTGCCAGCAGCTCTTTTTGGCGGGGGAGCACAGATACGCAGTATTTT. It specifies CASSSFWRGSTDTQYF.

V gene TRBV14 combines with J gene TRBJ2-5; 8 positions match TRBD2. This CDR3 comprises 16 residues. Germline assignment: CDR1 SGHDN and CDR2 FVKESK. Trimming at V came to 0 bases and at J to 5 bases, leaving 8 bases not matched to a gene. In nucleotides, the CDR3 is TGTGCCAGCAGCCAAGATCCGGGACTAGTCTTGGAGACCCAGTACTTC. Its protein product is CASSQDPGLVLETQYF. Together with reference TRBV14 and TRBJ2-5, the CDR3 gives the full variable domain: EAGVTQFPSHSVIEKGQTVTLRCDPISGHDNLYWYRRVMGKEIKFLLHFVKESKQDESGMPNNRFLAERTGGTYSTLKVQPAELEDSGVYFCASSQDPGLVLETQYFGPGTRLLVL.

This clone occurred once. The chain joins TRBV7-8 to TRBJ2-7, with TRBD2 as a possible D gene (5 bases). With 5 bases removed from V and 5 bases from J, the gap between germline ends came to 13 bases. Germline V CDR1 and CDR2: SGHVS, FQNEAQ. There are 13 residues in the CDR3. CDR3 sequence reads: CASSRSGKDEQYF. The CDR3 bases are TGTGCCAGCAGCCGGTCCGGGAAGGACGAGCAGTACTTC. Together with reference TRBV7-8 and TRBJ2-7, the CDR3 gives the full variable domain: GAGVSQSPRYKVAKRGQDVALRCDPISGHVSLFWYQQALGQGPEFLTYFQNEAQLDKSGLPSDRFFAERPEGSVSTLKIQRTQQEDSAVYLCASSRSGKDEQYFGPGTRLTVT.

In DNA, the CDR3 is TGCGCCAGCAGCTTGCAAGCCGGGGGCTACACCTTC. Protein sequence: CASSLQAGGYTF. V is TRBV5-1 and J is TRBJ1-2; no clear D. This CDR3 is 12 amino acids long. Germline assignment: CDR1 SGHRS and CDR2 YFSETQ. V dropped 1 base and J dropped 8 bases, with 9 bases sitting between them.

This sequence joins TRBV7-2 and TRBJ2-3; the match to TRBD2 covers 9 bases. With V trimmed by 5 bases and J by 0 bases, 9 bases remained unmatched. The length of the CDR3 is 17 residues. Germline CDR1 is SGHTA and CDR2 is FQGNSA. CDR3 protein: CASSRAKTSGSTDTQYF. The CDR3 bases are TGTGCCAGCAGCCGAGCTAAGACTAGCGGTAGCACAGATACGCAGTATTTT.

V usage is TRBV20-1 and J usage is TRBJ2-5; D not resolved. The CDR3 is 10 amino acids. V was cut by 7 bases and J by 5 bases, with 8 bases left in between. The V gene's germline CDR1 is DFQATT and CDR2 SNEGSKA (reference sequence). The chain's CDR3 is CSVLGETQYF. In nucleotides, the CDR3 is TGCAGTGTACTGGGGGAGACCCAGTACTTC.

A note on this clone: At the DNA level, this CDR3 is encoded by other sequences in the same sample as well. V and J are TRBV7-2 and TRBJ1-1; D is unresolved. This CDR3 region has 14 residues. V was clipped by 6 bases and J by 4 bases, with 15 bases between them. Per germline, CDR1 SGHTA and CDR2 FQGNSA. Here the CDR3 DNA reads TGTGCCAGCAGTCAAAATACCTTACCCACTGAAGCTTTCTTT. It yields the protein CASSQNTLPTEAFF.

The chain joins TRBV10-3 to TRBJ1-2; a weak D match, TRBD1 (6 bases). Germline CDR1 and CDR2: ENHRY and SYGVKD. The CDR3 loop spans 14 amino acids. With 8 bases removed from V and 7 bases from J, the gap between germline ends came to 20 bases. CDR3 in DNA: TGTGCCATCCCCCGCGCCGGGGGCAGTTTTGGCTACACCTTC. This encodes CAIPRAGGSFGYTF.

The chain uses TRBV19 and TRBJ1-5, with D tentatively TRBD1 (5 bases). This CDR3 is built from 14 residues. V was clipped by 3 bases and J by 5 bases, with 11 bases between them. Germline-derived CDR1 and CDR2 are LNHDA and SQIVND (reference sequence). This CDR3 reads CASSMPGDHQPQHF. CDR3 DNA sequence: TGTGCCAGTAGTATGCCCGGGGACCATCAGCCCCAGCATTTT. The whole variable domain, remainder taken from reference TRBV19 and TRBJ1-5, is DGGITQSPKYLFRKEGQNVTLSCEQNLNHDAMYWYRQDPGQGLRLIYYSQIVNDFQKGDIAEGYSVSREKKESFPLTVTSAQKNPTAFYLCASSMPGDHQPQHFGDGTRLSIL.